Below, one TCR beta chain is given with its context. Its antigen remains unidentified. CDR3 length: 15 amino acids. With 5 bases clipped from V and 1 base from J, the junction kept 6 bases outside the gene matches. CDR1 and CDR2 from the germline V gene are SGHTA and FQGTGA. TCRdb processed the reads anew with MiXCR; each CDR3 protein has one entry. Altogether under 450,000 distinct CDR3 sequences are present, roughly a third being singletons, with the ten largest covering approximately 13%. The sample comes from a study of T cell repertoires in cytomegalovirus infection. Whole-study results and caveats: Carriers of CMV and the relevant HLA type were discriminated by public TCR beta frequency.

The chain links TRBV7-3 to TRBJ2-3; 7 bases match TRBD2. The specimen comprised cultured PBMCs, sampled from culture after CMV antigen stimulation. This receptor was identified in a human donor in good health (CMV status not recorded). Some clones in this sample may be carry-over from other donors' samples. CDR3 in amino acids: CASSPSSGRTDTQYF. CDR3 DNA: TGTGCCAGCAGCCCGTCTAGCGGCCGCACAGATACGCAGTATTTT.